This T cell receptor (beta chain) emerged from a study of PD-1 blockade in classical Hodgkin lymphoma. The CDR3 has 15 amino acids. Germline assignment: CDR1 MNHEY and CDR2 SMNVEV (reference sequence). V lost 5 bases and J lost 5; bases outside the gene matches: 11. Whole-study findings and limits: The baseline diversity of complete responders showed similarity to that of newly diagnosed patients. Diminished baseline TCR diversity has been reported in newly diagnosed patients relative to healthy donors.

For this clone: What it binds is not known.

TCRdb's table, derived via immunoSEQ multiplex PCR, lists solely in-frame clones and lacks some. The data hold approximately 43,000 clones, with around 87% observed a single time. In every patient, relapse followed autologous stem cell transplantation, while exposure to brentuximab vedotin differed. The TCR originated in a human donor with classical Hodgkin lymphoma. This chain joins TRBV27 and TRBJ2-5, with TRBD1 matching 7 bases. The specimen was peripheral blood mononuclear cells (PBMCs), collected before the second cycle of nivolumab. The CDR3 sequence: CASSQMTGSRETQYF. CDR3 coding DNA: TGTGCCAGCAGTCAGATGACAGGGAGTAGGGAGACCCAGTACTTC.